One TCR beta chain is described in this entry. Its antigen is not identified. The data derive from a study of blood T cells in healthy people across ages. Study-wide results and limits: More naive CD4+ cells and higher diversity marked long-lived donors relative to aged donors.

Germline values: CDR1 PRHDT, CDR2 FYEKMQ (reference sequence). The CDR3 runs to 12 residues. For the second PCR, which ran for 7 to 11 cycles, a sample-barcoded 5' primer and a J-beta primer mix were used. TCRdb used MiXCR to reprocess the 5' RACE reads, holding one entry per CDR3 protein. The sample lists roughly 560,000 distinct CDR3 sequences, 20% to 30% occurring once. These data are also associated with another study on T cells of mothers and their children.

The chain combines TRBV13 with TRBJ2-1, with D uncertain. The J call is in doubt because the DNA end fits TRBJ2-7 better. The TCR sequence derives from a boy younger than 18 in good health. The sample comprised blood. CDR3 sequence reads: CASSLGYGEQYF. CDR3 in DNA: TGTGCCAGCAGCCTCGGGTATGGGGAGCAGTACTTC.